The next 18 T cell receptor beta chains were all read from a single sample in a study of blood T cell repertoires in COVID-19. The assay was immunoSEQ multiplex PCR, and TCRdb's table has in-frame clones only and misses some. The table shows about 160,000 clones, with 85% occurring only once. The specimen was peripheral blood. These receptors all come from a human donor with acute or convalescent COVID-19. The donor label of this sample is uncertain.

The chain couples TRBV30 to TRBJ1-6, with D uncertain. Trimming stripped 0 bases from V and 10 bases from J, with 16 bases between. Per germline, CDR1 GTSNPN and CDR2 SVGIG (reference sequence). The CDR3 totals 15 residues. The CDR3 protein is CAWSVSGLTRSPLHF. CDR3 nucleotide sequence: TGTGCCTGGAGTGTATCGGGTCTAACGCGATCACCCCTCCACTTT. The full variable domain, completed using reference TRBV30 and TRBJ1-6, is SQTIHQWPATLVQPVGSPLSLECTVEGTSNPNLYWYRQAAGRGLQLLFYSVGIGQISSEVPQNLSASRPQDRQFILSSKKLLLSDSGFYLCAWSVSGLTRSPLHFGNGTRLTVT.

This clone has just a few counts. J is TRBJ1-2 and V is TRBV7-8; possible D gene TRBD1, 5 bases. The CDR3 loop spans 14 amino acids. Germline V gives CDR1 SGHVS, CDR2 FQNEAQ. Trimming pared 4 bases from V and 6 bases from J, leaving 15 bases between. The CDR3 DNA follows: TGTGCCAGCAGCTCCCGAAAGACAGTAGATGGCTACACCTTC. Residues: CASSSRKTVDGYTF.

The V call is TRBV30, the J call TRBJ2-7; a possible D gene is TRBD2 (6 bases). CDR3 size: 14 residues. V was pared by 0 bases and J by 5 bases, with 14 bases between. Germline-derived CDR1 and CDR2 are GTSNPN and SVGIG (reference sequence). CDR3 loop: CAWSVGLPGHEQYF. In nucleotides, the CDR3 is TGTGCCTGGAGTGTTGGACTACCTGGCCACGAGCAGTACTTC. Supplemented by reference TRBV30 and TRBJ2-7, the full variable domain reads SQTIHQWPATLVQPVGSPLSLECTVEGTSNPNLYWYRQAAGRGLQLLFYSVGIGQISSEVPQNLSASRPQDRQFILSSKKLLLSDSGFYLCAWSVGLPGHEQYFGPGTRLTVT.

The chain uses TRBV6-5 and TRBJ2-7; 7 bases match TRBD1. The junction had 2 bases not matched to a gene; V was cut back by 6 bases and J by 3 bases. Germline CDR1 reads MNHEY; CDR2 reads SVGAGI. This CDR3 has 12 residues. The CDR3 protein is CASSAGGYEQYF. CDR3 sequence (DNA): TGTGCCAGCAGCGCAGGGGGCTACGAGCAGTACTTC.

V usage is TRBV6-6 and J usage is TRBJ1-6, with 8 bases identical to TRBD1. The CDR3 has 14 residues. The V gene end was trimmed by 5 bases and the J gene end by 8 bases; junction bases not matched to a gene: 5. Germline V CDR1 and CDR2: MNHNY, SVGAGI (reference sequence). CDR3 residues: CASSATGGDSPLHF. The CDR3, as DNA: TGTGCCAGCAGTGCCACAGGGGGTGATTCACCCCTCCACTTT.

This clone was seen more than once but under ten times. This chain uses TRBV6-6 with TRBJ2-3, with 8 bases identical to TRBD1. CDR1 is MNHNY, CDR2 SVGAGI, per germline (reference sequence). The CDR3 length is 16 residues. V lost 2 bases to trimming and J lost 3 bases; unmatched junction nucleotides: 7. The CDR3 DNA reads as TGTGCCAGCAGTTACCCTGTCGGGACAGGAACAGATACGCAGTATTTT. It translates to CASSYPVGTGTDTQYF.

A remark on this clone: Other DNA sequences in this specimen translate into the identical CDR3. This sequence joins TRBV18 and TRBJ1-2; weak D call: TRBD1 (5 bases). V was cut by 2 bases and J by 6 bases, with 7 bases left in between. CDR3 length equals 12 residues. Per germline, CDR1 KGHSH and CDR2 LQKENI. CDR3 nucleotide sequence: TGTGCCAGCTCACCAGGGGGGGATGGCTACACCTTC. This translates into CASSPGGDGYTF.

This clone has just a few counts. V and J are TRBV29-1 and TRBJ1-2; the D gene is possibly TRBD1 (6 bases). The ends were cut back, 6 bases at V and 5 bases at J, with 25 bases in the middle. The CDR3 spans 16 residues. Germline loops: CDR1 SQVTM, CDR2 ANQGSEA. The CDR3: CSVPSGGTGSTYGYTF. The CDR3 region has the DNA TGCAGCGTCCCTTCCGGAGGAACAGGGTCCACATATGGCTACACCTTC.

V gene TRBV12-3 or TRBV12-4 combines with J gene TRBJ1-2; D not certain. The CDR3 has 11 residues. V was pared by 7 bases and J by 2 bases, with 5 bases between. In nucleotides, the CDR3 is TGTGCCAGCACTAGGAACTATGGCTACACCTTC. It encodes CASTRNYGYTF.

V is TRBV18 and J is TRBJ1-5; 7 bases match TRBD1. The V segment lost 1 base and the J segment 3 bases; nucleotides outside the gene matches: 3. The CDR3 covers 15 residues. CDR1 and CDR2 (germline): KGHSH, LQKENI. CDR3 sequence: CASSPLTGPNQPQHF. The DNA of the CDR3 is TGTGCCAGCTCACCACTGACAGGGCCCAATCAGCCCCAGCATTTT. Full variable domain (remainder filled in from reference TRBV18 and TRBJ1-5): NAGVMQNPRHLVRRRGQEARLRCSPMKGHSHVYWYRQLPEEGLKFMVYLQKENIIDESGMPKERFSAEFPKEGPSILRIQQVVRGDSAAYFCASSPLTGPNQPQHFGDGTRLSIL.

In DNA form, the CDR3 reads TGTGCCACCAGTGCTAGGGGGCAGGGGAACACTGAAGCTTTCTTT. This encodes CATSARGQGNTEAFF. The gene calls are TRBV24-1 and TRBJ1-1; the match to TRBD1 covers 7 bases. The CDR3 consists of 15 residues. CDR1 KGHDR and CDR2 SFDVKD come from the germline V gene. V was pared by 5 bases and J by 1 base, with 6 bases of the junction left unmatched.

The V gene is TRBV7-2, the J gene TRBJ1-2; D gene ambiguous. Trimming took off 1 base at V and 2 bases at J, with 8 bases between the two ends. CDR1 is SGHTA and CDR2 is FQGNSA in the germline V gene. The CDR3 sequence is 14 residues long. The CDR3 DNA follows: TGTGCCAGCAGCTTAGGAGGAGGGAACTATGGCTACACCTTC. Translated: CASSLGGGNYGYTF.

V gene TRBV28 combines with J gene TRBJ1-2; 7 nucleotides line up with TRBD1. CDR1 MDHEN and CDR2 SYDVKM come from the germline V gene. The CDR3 sequence is 15 residues long. J was trimmed by 6 bases and V by 2 bases; bases with no gene match: 9. Written as DNA, the CDR3 is TGTGCCAGCAGTTTACGGCCCGGGACAGATAATGGCTACACCTTC. Amino acid sequence: CASSLRPGTDNGYTF.

V usage is TRBV5-4 and J usage is TRBJ1-1, with D possibly TRBD1 on 6 matching bases. This CDR3 is 15 amino acids long. V lost 0 bases and J lost 2, with 11 bases in between. Germline CDR1 and CDR2: SGHNT and YYREEE (reference sequence). Here the CDR3 reads CASSLAQGINTEAFF. CDR3 nucleotides: TGTGCCAGCAGCTTGGCTCAGGGGATTAACACTGAAGCTTTCTTT.

The chain carries TRBV19 and TRBJ2-2; D call uncertain. Per the germline V gene, CDR1 is LNHDA and CDR2 is SQIVND (reference sequence). The CDR3 sequence is 13 residues long. The V end was cut by 6 bases, the J end by 7 bases, with 12 bases between. The DNA of the CDR3 is TGTGCCAGTAGCAGACGAGAGCGCGGGGAGCTGTTTTTT. It codes for CASSRRERGELFF. Filled out from reference TRBV19 and TRBJ2-2, the complete variable domain reads DGGITQSPKYLFRKEGQNVTLSCEQNLNHDAMYWYRQDPGQGLRLIYYSQIVNDFQKGDIAEGYSVSREKKESFPLTVTSAQKNPTAFYLCASSRRERGELFFGEGSRLTVL.

The chain uses TRBV28 and TRBJ2-1; 9 bases are shared with TRBD1. Germline V lookup: CDR1 MDHEN, CDR2 SYDVKM. V lost 5 bases, J lost 2 bases, and 7 bases stayed unmatched. The CDR3 totals 16 residues. CDR3 bases: TGTGCCAGCAGTCCCCCGGGACAGGGAACCTACAATGAGCAGTTCTTC. Its protein is CASSPPGQGTYNEQFF.

This sequence joins TRBV14 and TRBJ2-5; D is possibly TRBD1 (6 bases). The V end was cut by 2 bases, the J end by 2 bases, with 12 bases between. Germline CDR1 SGHDN, CDR2 FVKESK. The CDR3 is 15 amino acids. The chain's CDR3 is CASSQFGTQQETQYF. CDR3 coding DNA: TGTGCCAGCAGCCAATTCGGGACACAGCAAGAGACCCAGTACTTC.

The V and J genes are TRBV7-9 and TRBJ1-1, with a weak D call TRBD1 (5 bases). The V gene lost 5 bases and the J gene lost 0 bases, with 10 bases spanning the gap. Germline V CDR1 and CDR2: SEHNR, FQNEAQ (reference sequence). The CDR3 runs to 14 residues. CDR3 coding DNA: TGTGCCAGCAGCCCGCCGGGGGTGAACACTGAAGCTTTCTTT. This encodes CASSPPGVNTEAFF.